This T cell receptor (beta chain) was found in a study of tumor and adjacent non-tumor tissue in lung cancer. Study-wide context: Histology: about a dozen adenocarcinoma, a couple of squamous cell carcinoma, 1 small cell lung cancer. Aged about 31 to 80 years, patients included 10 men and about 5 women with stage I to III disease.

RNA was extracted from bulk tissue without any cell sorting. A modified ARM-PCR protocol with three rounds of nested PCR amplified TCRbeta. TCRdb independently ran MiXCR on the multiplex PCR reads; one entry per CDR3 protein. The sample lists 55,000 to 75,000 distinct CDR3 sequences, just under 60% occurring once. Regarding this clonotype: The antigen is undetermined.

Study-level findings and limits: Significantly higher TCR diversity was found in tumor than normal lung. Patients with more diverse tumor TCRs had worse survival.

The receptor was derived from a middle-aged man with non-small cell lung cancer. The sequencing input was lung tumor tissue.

The CDR3: CASSLEAASLKGQPQHF. Here the CDR3 DNA reads TGTGCCAGCAGCTTAGAGGCCGCCTCGCTTAAGGGTCAGCCCCAGCATTTT. The gene calls are TRBV7-8 and TRBJ1-5, with D hard to call. The CDR3 runs 17 residues. Per the germline V gene, CDR1 is SGHVS and CDR2 is FQNEAQ. V was shortened by 1 base and J by 6 bases, with 19 bases between the two germline ends. Full variable domain (remainder filled in from reference TRBV7-8 and TRBJ1-5): GAGVSQSPRYKVAKRGQDVALRCDPISGHVSLFWYQQALGQGPEFLTYFQNEAQLDKSGLPSDRFFAERPEGSVSTLKIQRTQQEDSAVYLCASSLEAASLKGQPQHFGDGTRLSIL.